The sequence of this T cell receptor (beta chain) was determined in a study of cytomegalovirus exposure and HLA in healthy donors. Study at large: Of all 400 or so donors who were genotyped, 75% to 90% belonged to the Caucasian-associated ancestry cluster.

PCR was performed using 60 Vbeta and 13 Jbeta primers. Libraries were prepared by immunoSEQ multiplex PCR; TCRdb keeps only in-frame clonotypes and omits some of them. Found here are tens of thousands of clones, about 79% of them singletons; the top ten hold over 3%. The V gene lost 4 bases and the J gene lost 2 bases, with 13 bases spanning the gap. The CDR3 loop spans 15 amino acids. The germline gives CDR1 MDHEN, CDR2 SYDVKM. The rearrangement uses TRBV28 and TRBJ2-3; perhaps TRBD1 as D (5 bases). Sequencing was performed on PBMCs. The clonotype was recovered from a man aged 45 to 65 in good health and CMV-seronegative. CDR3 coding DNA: TGTGCCAGCAGTTCAATGGACATTTTCACAGATACGCAGTATTTT. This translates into CASSSMDIFTDTQYF.